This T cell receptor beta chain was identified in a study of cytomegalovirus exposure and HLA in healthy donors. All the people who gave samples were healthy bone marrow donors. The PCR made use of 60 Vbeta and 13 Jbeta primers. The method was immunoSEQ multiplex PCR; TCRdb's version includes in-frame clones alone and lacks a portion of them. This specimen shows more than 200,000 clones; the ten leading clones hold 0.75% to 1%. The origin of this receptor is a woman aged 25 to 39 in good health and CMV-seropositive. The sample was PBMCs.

CDR3 in amino acids: CASSPERGSDRASAKNIQYF. CDR3 sequence (DNA): TGTGCCAGCTCACCCGAAAGGGGATCGGACAGGGCCTCAGCCAAAAACATTCAGTACTTC. The rearrangement uses TRBV18 and TRBJ2-4; 8 nucleotides line up with TRBD1. The length of the CDR3 is 20 residues. V gave up 3 bases and J gave up 0 bases; unmatched junction bases: 16. CDR1 KGHSH and CDR2 LQKENI come from the germline V gene.